The rows below give T cell receptor beta chains drawn from one sample of a study of blood T cell repertoires in COVID-19. Data came from immunoSEQ multiplex PCR; TCRdb stores just in-frame clones and leaves some out. Among more than 85,000 clones listed, around 76% were seen once. Sequencing used peripheral blood. These receptor sequences come from an elderly man with acute or convalescent COVID-19. CDR3s include the opening cysteine and the closing phenylalanine or tryptophan. The D gene is left open where the match is weak. Clone size is given for some rows only: seen once, a few or many times, or a class if the clone is expanded.

D gene	V gene	J gene	CDR3 length	clone size	CDR3 protein	CDR3 DNA
TRBD1	TRBV7-6	TRBJ1-3	17	.	CASSLLQGGGTGNTIYF	TGTGCCAGCAGCTTGCTACAGGGGGGAGGGACTGGAAACACCATATATTTT
TRBD2	TRBV19	TRBJ2-6	17	.	CASSLLAGGPGANVLTF	TGTGCCAGTAGCCTGCTAGCGGGAGGGCCTGGGGCCAACGTCCTGACTTTC
TRBD1	TRBV30	TRBJ2-3	15	few	CAWSPGQGSTDTQYF	TGTGCCTGGAGTCCGGGACAGGGATCCACAGATACGCAGTATTTT
TRBD1	TRBV24-1	TRBJ2-5	15	.	CATSDAGTGRETQYF	TGTGCCACCAGTGACGCTGGGACAGGGCGAGAGACCCAGTACTTC
.	TRBV5-1	TRBJ1-1	16	.	CASSLAEGGRGTEAFF	TGCGCCAGCAGCTTGGCTGAGGGAGGGAGGGGCACTGAAGCTTTCTTT
.	TRBV28	TRBJ1-2	13	.	CASSVQPSYGYTF	TGTGCCAGCAGTGTCCAGCCTAGCTATGGCTACACCTTC
.	TRBV11-3	TRBJ1-6	14	.	CASSLYGENSPLHF	TGTGCCAGCAGCTTATACGGAGAAAATTCACCCCTCCACTTT
TRBD2	TRBV6-1	TRBJ2-5	16	.	CASSDTLAGGQETQYF	TGTGCCAGCAGTGACACACTAGCGGGGGGACAAGAGACCCAGTACTTC
TRBD2	TRBV6-2/TRBV6-3	TRBJ2-3	15	.	CASTPGLARGDTQYF	TGTGCCAGCACCCCGGGACTAGCGAGGGGAGATACGCAGTATTTT
TRBD1	TRBV7-9	TRBJ2-6	19	.	CASSLGGTGLVSGANVLTF	TGTGCCAGCAGCTTAGGCGGGACAGGGTTAGTCTCTGGGGCCAACGTCCTGACTTTC
TRBD1	TRBV7-2	TRBJ1-1	13	.	CASSLGGTGAAFF	TGTGCCAGCAGCTTAGGGGGTACAGGGGCAGCTTTCTTT
.	TRBV5-4	TRBJ2-5	13	.	CASSSGGDETQYF	TGTGCCAGCAGCTCCGGGGGTGACGAGACCCAGTACTTC
.	TRBV6-5	TRBJ2-7	12	once	CASLGRGYEQYF	TGTGCCAGCCTTGGCAGGGGATACGAGCAGTACTTC
.	TRBV6-5	TRBJ1-1	14	.	CASKRQATNTEAFF	TGTGCCAGCAAACGACAGGCAACGAACACTGAAGCTTTCTTT
TRBD1	TRBV7-9	TRBJ1-4	14	.	CASSSEQGDEKLFF	TGTGCCAGCAGCTCAGAACAGGGGGATGAAAAACTGTTTTTT
TRBD1	TRBV18	TRBJ1-5	15	.	CASSQGQASNQPQHF	TGTGCCAGCTCACAGGGACAGGCCAGCAATCAGCCCCAGCATTTT
.	TRBV28	TRBJ2-3	12	.	CASSILTDTQYF	TGTGCCAGCAGTATTCTCACAGATACGCAGTATTTT
TRBD1	TRBV30	TRBJ1-5	13	.	CAWSAGDSQPQHF	TGTGCCTGGAGTGCGGGGGACAGTCAGCCCCAGCATTTT
.	TRBV27	TRBJ2-1	13	.	CASSSPLQDEQFF	TGTGCCAGCAGCTCCCCTCTTCAGGATGAGCAGTTCTTC
TRBD2	TRBV18	TRBJ2-7	13	.	CASSPRAGAEQYF	TGTGCCAGCTCACCACGAGCGGGGGCCGAGCAGTACTTC
.	TRBV27	TRBJ1-6	15	.	CASSFRGRYNSPLHF	TGTGCCAGCAGTTTCCGGGGGAGGTATAATTCACCCCTCCACTTT
.	TRBV25-1	TRBJ2-5	14	.	CASSDLRGRETQYF	TGTGCCAGCAGTGACCTCCGAGGTAGGGAGACCCAGTACTTC
TRBD2	TRBV24-1	TRBJ2-1	15	.	CATRASGDPSNEQFF	TGTGCCACCCGGGCTAGCGGGGACCCGTCGAATGAGCAGTTCTTC